This T cell receptor (beta chain) was identified in a study of lymphopenia after photon versus proton radiotherapy. Findings and limits, study-wide: Survival link was tested only in deceased patients; proton benefit remains a possibility.

CDR3 size: 13 residues. In germline, CDR1 is MDHEN, CDR2 SYDVKM. V lost 8 bases to trimming and J lost 5 bases; unmatched junction nucleotides: 7. With regard to this clone: What it recognizes is unknown.

Assay used: immunoSEQ multiplex PCR; TCRdb lists only in-frame clones, some missing. The table shows tens of thousands of clones, with 75% to 90% occurring only once. This specimen was peripheral blood, taken from a patient treated with photon-based radiotherapy. The chain carries TRBV28 and TRBJ2-3; 7 positions match TRBD2. The receptor's source is a man in his forties with gastric cancer. In nucleotides, the CDR3 is TGTGCCAGCCGCAAGCGGGGTAAAGATACGCAGTATTTT. Translation: CASRKRGKDTQYF.